Each of the 23 T cell receptor beta chains below was sequenced from the same sample in a study of blood T cell repertoires in COVID-19 (TCRdb year 2020). The library was built by means of the immunoSEQ multiplex PCR assay. The immuneACCESS repertoire file appears here via TCRdb, limited to in-frame rearrangements. These files lack a portion of the clones; in checked studies, under half of the deficit traces to unresolved V genes, and the cause of the others is not known. The sample contains roughly 140,000 clones, over 80% of them found a single time. The ten most abundant clones make up roughly 2.9% of the sample. The specimen sequenced was peripheral blood. The receptors stem from a woman aged 35 to 49 with active or convalescent COVID-19.

The chain couples TRBV6-5 to TRBJ1-1; 7 bases agree with TRBD1. V was clipped by 6 bases and J by 4 bases; unmatched bases: 5. The CDR3 sequence is 13 residues long. Germline loops: CDR1 MNHEY, CDR2 SVGAGI. CDR3: CASSFDRATEAFF. For the CDR3, the DNA is TGTGCCAGCAGCTTCGACAGGGCCACTGAAGCTTTCTTT.

The chain recombines TRBV5-4 with TRBJ2-5, with D possibly TRBD2 on 6 matching bases. Germline V gene sequence: CDR1 SGHNT, CDR2 YYREEE (reference sequence). The CDR3 is made up of 14 amino acids. Trimming took 2 bases from V and 5 from J, leaving 13 bases between them. The CDR3 DNA reads TGTGCCAGCAGCTTAGCCGGGGGAAGGGAGACCCAGTACTTC. Translating gives CASSLAGGRETQYF.

The chain employs TRBV7-2 and TRBJ2-7; 8 nucleotides match TRBD2. This CDR3 comprises 15 residues. Germline assignment: CDR1 SGHTA and CDR2 FQGNSA. The V gene end was trimmed by 1 base and the J gene end by 4 bases; junction bases not matched to a gene: 6. CDR3 sequence (DNA): TGTGCCAGCAGCTTAGAGGGACTAGTGGGATACGAGCAGTACTTC. Amino acids: CASSLEGLVGYEQYF.

The chain has TRBV29-1 and TRBJ2-5; 9 bases agree with TRBD1. V lost 7 bases and J lost 5; bases outside the gene matches: 11. The CDR3 contains 14 residues. Germline V gene data show CDR1 as SQVTM and CDR2 as ANQGSEA. The CDR3: CSAPDRGVYETQYF. Written as DNA, the CDR3 is TGCAGCGCCCCGGACAGGGGAGTCTATGAGACCCAGTACTTC. Based on the CDR3 plus reference TRBV29-1 and TRBJ2-5, the full variable domain is SAVISQKPSRDICQRGTSLTIQCQVDSQVTMMFWYRQQPGQSLTLIATANQGSEATYESGFVIDKFPISRPNLTFSTLTVSNMSPEDSSIYLCSAPDRGVYETQYFGPGTRLLVL.

The chain has TRBV12-3 or TRBV12-4 and TRBJ2-7; no definite D call. V gave up 2 bases and J gave up 5 bases, with 4 bases separating them. The CDR3 spans 11 residues. The CDR3 protein is CASSLFDEQYF. The CDR3 nucleotides read TGTGCCAGCAGTTTATTCGACGAGCAGTACTTC.

This chain connects TRBV19 to TRBJ1-1; 10 bases align to TRBD1. V lost 7 bases, J lost 1 base, and 15 bases stayed unmatched. Germline lookup yields CDR1 LNHDA and CDR2 SQIVND (reference sequence). CDR3 length equals 18 residues. CDR3 DNA: TGTGCCAGTACTCGGGACAGGGGCTGGGGAGTGGGGAACACTGAAGCTTTCTTT. Translated, it gives CASTRDRGWGVGNTEAFF.

Only a few counts were recorded for this clone. V is TRBV20-1 and J is TRBJ1-2; D may be TRBD1 (5 bases). Germline CDR1 is DFQATT and CDR2 is SNEGSKA (reference sequence). V was trimmed by 7 bases and J by 8 bases, leaving 14 bases between them. The CDR3 loop spans 11 amino acids. The CDR3 nucleotides read TGCAGTGTACGGGGCGGGACCGGCTACACCTTC. Its protein product is CSVRGGTGYTF.

This chain connects TRBV7-9 to TRBJ2-3; tentatively, D is TRBD2 (7 bases). V was clipped by 5 bases and J by 5 bases, with 20 bases between them. Germline CDR1 SEHNR, CDR2 FQNEAQ (reference sequence). There are 16 residues in the CDR3. CDR3 DNA: TGTGCCAGCAGCCCCCGCCTCGGGGGGCAGAGAGATACGCAGTATTTT. Protein product: CASSPRLGGQRDTQYF.

V usage is TRBV27 and J usage is TRBJ2-7; D gene unclear. CDR3 length: 14 residues. Per germline, CDR1 MNHEY and CDR2 SMNVEV (reference sequence). Between the trimmed V and J ends, which lost 2 bases and 0 bases, there was a span of 8 bases. CDR3 sequence reads: CASSLRQISYEQYF. Here the CDR3 DNA reads TGTGCCAGCAGTTTAAGACAAATCTCCTACGAGCAGTACTTC.

This chain connects TRBV27 to TRBJ1-1, with D possibly matching TRBD1 (6 bases). CDR3 length equals 13 residues. CDR1 is MNHEY and CDR2 is SMNVEV in the germline V gene (reference sequence). V dropped 0 bases and J dropped 11 bases, with 13 bases sitting between them. In DNA, the CDR3 is TGTGCCAGCAGTTTATCGAGGGCAGGGGAGGCTTTCTTT. Translated, it gives CASSLSRAGEAFF.

V gene TRBV28 combines with J gene TRBJ1-5; 7 bases map to TRBD1. Germline V gene data show CDR1 as MDHEN and CDR2 as SYDVKM. With 1 base clipped from V and 0 bases from J, the junction kept 3 bases outside the gene matches. This CDR3 is 16 amino acids long. CDR3 nucleotide sequence: TGTGCCAGCAGTTTATCCAGGGGGGTTAGCAATCAGCCCCAGCATTTT. Its protein product is CASSLSRGVSNQPQHF.

The J gene is TRBJ1-3, the V gene TRBV28; D possibly corresponds to TRBD1 (5 bases). This CDR3 is 16 amino acids long. V lost 5 bases and J 2 bases, leaving 16 bases between the germline ends. Germline lookup yields CDR1 MDHEN and CDR2 SYDVKM. The CDR3 reads CASSPPLGRAGNTIYF. Here the CDR3 DNA reads TGTGCCAGCAGTCCACCCTTGGGCAGGGCTGGAAACACCATATATTTT.

The rearrangement links TRBV6-2 or TRBV6-3 to TRBJ2-4; D remains ambiguous. Looked up from germline, CDR1 is MNHEY and CDR2 is SVGEGT. The germline V and J ends were trimmed by 2 bases and 7 bases, with 12 bases remaining between them. This CDR3 comprises 14 residues. The CDR3 bases are TGTGCCAGCAGTTACGGGCCCAAAAGGAACATTCAGTACTTC. This sequence encodes CASSYGPKRNIQYF.

The table lists this clone with a count of one. The chain is built from TRBV7-2 and TRBJ1-3; D might be TRBD1 (5 bases). Trimming took off 1 base at V and 0 bases at J, with 10 bases between the two ends. Germline assignment: CDR1 SGHTA and CDR2 FQGNSA. The CDR3 runs 16 residues. CDR3 region: CASSLGGLSSGNTIYF. In nucleotides, the CDR3 is TGTGCCAGCAGCTTAGGGGGACTGAGCTCTGGAAACACCATATATTTT. The whole variable domain, filled in from reference TRBV7-2 and TRBJ1-3, reads GAGVSQSPSNKVTEKGKDVELRCDPISGHTALYWYRQSLGQGLEFLIYFQGNSAPDKSGLPSDRFSAERTGGSVSTLTIQRTQQEDSAVYLCASSLGGLSSGNTIYFGEGSWLTVV.

The V gene is TRBV6-5, the J gene TRBJ1-2, with 10 bases lining up with TRBD1. Looked up from germline, CDR1 is MNHEY and CDR2 is SVGAGI. The CDR3 has 15 residues. V lost 6 bases and J lost 4; bases outside the gene matches: 8. Written as DNA, the CDR3 is TGTGCCAGCAGCCTCGCTCGGACAGGGGGCTATGGCTACACCTTC. This codes for CASSLARTGGYGYTF.

The rearrangement uses TRBV29-1 and TRBJ2-2; TRBD2 matches 11 bases. The CDR3 contains 15 residues. Germline V gene data show CDR1 as SQVTM and CDR2 as ANQGSEA. Germline trimming cut 3 bases from V and 5 bases from J; bases unmatched to any gene: 5. The CDR3 loop reads CSVETSGMGTGELFF. The CDR3 bases are TGCAGCGTTGAGACTAGCGGGATGGGTACCGGGGAGCTGTTTTTT.

DNA of the CDR3: TGTGCCAGCAGGGGAGGTGACTATGGCTACACCTTC. Translated, it gives CASRGGDYGYTF. The V and J genes are TRBV6-6 and TRBJ1-2; D uncertain. Germline values: CDR1 MNHNY, CDR2 SVGAGI (reference sequence). The CDR3 is made up of 12 amino acids. The V gene lost 6 bases and the J gene lost 3 bases, with 8 bases spanning the gap.

This chain uses TRBV28 with TRBJ2-7; TRBD1 matches at 9 bases. J gave up 2 bases and V 6 bases, and 8 bases lay outside the gene matches. The CDR3 length is 15 residues. Germline lookup yields CDR1 MDHEN and CDR2 SYDVKM. This chain's CDR3 is CASRRYGTGPYEQYF. CDR3 sequence (DNA): TGTGCCAGCAGACGGTACGGGACAGGGCCCTACGAGCAGTACTTC.

V and J are TRBV4-1 and TRBJ1-2, with 8 bases lining up with TRBD1. From germline, CDR1 is MGHRA and CDR2 YSYEKL. V trimming: 1 base; J trimming: 4 bases; junction bases outside the gene matches: 5. The CDR3 covers 15 residues. CDR3 nucleotide sequence: TGCGCCAGCAGCCAAGCAGAACAGGGGGTCTATGGCTACACCTTC. This translates into CASSQAEQGVYGYTF.

This chain connects TRBV9 to TRBJ1-3, with D possibly matching TRBD1 (5 bases). Deletions cut 2 bases from V and 0 bases from J, with 15 bases between. This CDR3 spans 17 amino acids. Per the germline V gene, CDR1 is SGDLS and CDR2 is YYNGEE. The CDR3 spells CASSVSGGGLSGNTIYF. CDR3 sequence (DNA): TGTGCCAGCAGCGTCAGCGGGGGGGGACTCTCTGGAAACACCATATATTTT.

The chain couples TRBV5-8 to TRBJ2-7; TRBD1 is a possible D gene (6 bases). Trimming stripped 4 bases from V and 4 bases from J, with 12 bases between. Germline lookup yields CDR1 SGHTS and CDR2 YDEGEE. This CDR3 comprises 13 residues. CDR3 in amino acids: CASSPGTPYEQYF. CDR3 DNA: TGTGCCAGCAGCCCTGGGACACCTTACGAGCAGTACTTC.

By share of the sample, this clone is large. The chain is built from TRBV19 and TRBJ1-5; D may be TRBD1 (5 bases). The CDR3 length is 12 residues. Trimming removed 10 bases from V and 1 base from J, with 8 bases in between. Germline V gene sequence: CDR1 LNHDA, CDR2 SQIVND (reference sequence). Here the CDR3 DNA reads TGTGCCACCAGGGTGAGCAATCAGCCCCAGCATTTT. Protein product: CATRVSNQPQHF.

The rearrangement joins TRBV3-1 (or the pseudogene TRBV3-2) to TRBJ1-6; no clear D. V was trimmed by 0 bases and J by 0 bases, leaving 6 bases between them. Germline V gene sequence: CDR1 LGHDT, CDR2 YNNKEL (reference sequence). CDR3 size: 16 residues. CDR3: CASSQDGRSYNSPLHF. The CDR3 DNA reads TGTGCCAGCAGCCAAGATGGCCGCTCCTATAATTCACCCCTCCACTTT.